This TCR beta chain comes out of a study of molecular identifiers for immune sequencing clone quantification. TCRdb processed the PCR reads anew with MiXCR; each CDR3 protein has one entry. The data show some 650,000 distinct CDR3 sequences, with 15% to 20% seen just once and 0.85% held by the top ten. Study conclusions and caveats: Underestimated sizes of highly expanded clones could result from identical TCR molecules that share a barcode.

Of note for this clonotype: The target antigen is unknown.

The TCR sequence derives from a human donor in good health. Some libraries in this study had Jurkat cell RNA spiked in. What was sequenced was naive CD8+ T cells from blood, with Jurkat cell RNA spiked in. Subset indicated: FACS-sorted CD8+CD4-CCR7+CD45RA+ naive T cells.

The CDR3 bases are TGTGCCATCGGGATTCGCCGGGACACAACAATCCAAGAGACCCAGTACTTC. Translating gives CAIGIRRDTTIQETQYF. The chain couples TRBV7-7 to TRBJ2-5; D is possibly TRBD1 (6 bases). Germline CDR1 and CDR2: SSHAT and FNYEAQ (reference sequence). CDR3 length equals 17 residues. The germline V and J ends were trimmed by 10 bases and 1 base, with 25 bases remaining between them.